This entry is about one T cell receptor beta chain. The antigen is unknown. This sample is part of a study of cytomegalovirus exposure and HLA in healthy donors. Broader study findings: TCR beta V segments were, for the most part, productive about 90% or about 30% of the time in an earlier analysis.

This CDR3 spans 10 amino acids. Unmatched junction bases numbered 5, after V lost 10 bases and J lost 12 bases. Primers: 60 Vbeta forward and 13 Jbeta reverse. The protocol was immunoSEQ multiplex PCR, while the TCRdb copy is restricted to in-frame clones and leaves out a portion. There are roughly 160,000 clones in the sample; roughly 85% occur only once, and around 1.3% lies in the top ten. The sample comprised PBMCs. The receptor comes from a woman aged 45 to 65 in good health and CMV-seronegative. The chain links TRBV23-1 to TRBJ2-7; 11 bases map to TRBD2. TRBV23-1 is labeled an ORF, and its function is uncertain. This chain's CDR3 is CANSGRALYF. The CDR3 nucleotides read TGCGCCAATAGCGGGAGGGCCTTGTACTTC.